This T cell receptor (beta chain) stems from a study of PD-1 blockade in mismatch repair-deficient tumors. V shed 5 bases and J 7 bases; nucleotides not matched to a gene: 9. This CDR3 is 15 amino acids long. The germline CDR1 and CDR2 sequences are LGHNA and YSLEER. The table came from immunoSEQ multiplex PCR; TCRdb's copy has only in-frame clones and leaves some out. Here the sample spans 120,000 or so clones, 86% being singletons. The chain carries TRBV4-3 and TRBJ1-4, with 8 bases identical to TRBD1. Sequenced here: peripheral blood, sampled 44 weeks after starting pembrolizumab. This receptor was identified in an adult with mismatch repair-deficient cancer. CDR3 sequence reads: CASSSYPGGGEKLFF. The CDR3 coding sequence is TGCGCCAGCAGCTCGTACCCAGGGGGCGGTGAAAAACTGTTTTTT.